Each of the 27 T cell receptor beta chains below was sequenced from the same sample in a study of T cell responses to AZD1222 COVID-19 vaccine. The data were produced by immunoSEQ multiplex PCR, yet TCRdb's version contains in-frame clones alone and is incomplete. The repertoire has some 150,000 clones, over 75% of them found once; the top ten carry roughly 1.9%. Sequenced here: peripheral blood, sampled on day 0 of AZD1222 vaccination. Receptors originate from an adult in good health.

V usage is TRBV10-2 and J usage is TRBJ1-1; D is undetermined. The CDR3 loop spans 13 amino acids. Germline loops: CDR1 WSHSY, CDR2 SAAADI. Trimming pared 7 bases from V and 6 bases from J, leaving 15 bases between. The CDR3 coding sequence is TGCGCCAGCAAATTTTCGAGGGTCGCTGAAGCTTTCTTT. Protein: CASKFSRVAEAFF.

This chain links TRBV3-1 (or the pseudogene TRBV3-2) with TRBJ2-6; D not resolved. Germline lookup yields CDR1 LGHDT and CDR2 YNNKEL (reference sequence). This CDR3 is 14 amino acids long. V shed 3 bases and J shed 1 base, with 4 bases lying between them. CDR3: CASSHESGANVLTF. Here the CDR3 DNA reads TGTGCCAGCAGCCATGAGTCTGGGGCCAACGTCCTGACTTTC.

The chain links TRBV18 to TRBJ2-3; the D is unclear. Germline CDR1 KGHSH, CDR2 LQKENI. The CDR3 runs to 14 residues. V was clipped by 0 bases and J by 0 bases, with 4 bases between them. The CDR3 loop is CASSPPTSTDTQYF. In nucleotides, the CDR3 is TGTGCCAGCTCACCACCAACTAGCACAGATACGCAGTATTTT.

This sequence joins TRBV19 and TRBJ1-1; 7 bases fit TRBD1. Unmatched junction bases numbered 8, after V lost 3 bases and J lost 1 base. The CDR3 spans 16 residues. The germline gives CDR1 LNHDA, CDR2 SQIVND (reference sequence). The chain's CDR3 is CASSMVPGQRNTEAFF. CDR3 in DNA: TGTGCCAGTAGTATGGTCCCGGGACAGAGGAACACTGAAGCTTTCTTT. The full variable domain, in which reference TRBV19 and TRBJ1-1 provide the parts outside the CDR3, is DGGITQSPKYLFRKEGQNVTLSCEQNLNHDAMYWYRQDPGQGLRLIYYSQIVNDFQKGDIAEGYSVSREKKESFPLTVTSAQKNPTAFYLCASSMVPGQRNTEAFFGQGTRLTVV.

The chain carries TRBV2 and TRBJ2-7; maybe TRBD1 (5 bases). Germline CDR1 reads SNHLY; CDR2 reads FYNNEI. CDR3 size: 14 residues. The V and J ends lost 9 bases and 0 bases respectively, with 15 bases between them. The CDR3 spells CASTSGRGSYEQYF. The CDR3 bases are TGTGCCAGTACGAGTGGAAGGGGCTCCTACGAGCAGTACTTC.

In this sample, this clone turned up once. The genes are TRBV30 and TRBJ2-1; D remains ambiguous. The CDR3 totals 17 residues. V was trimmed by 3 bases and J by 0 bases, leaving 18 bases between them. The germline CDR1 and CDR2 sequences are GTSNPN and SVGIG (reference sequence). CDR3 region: CAWSLIRLSSSYNEQFF. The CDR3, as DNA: TGTGCCTGGAGCCTCATCCGGTTGTCGAGCTCCTACAATGAGCAGTTCTTC.

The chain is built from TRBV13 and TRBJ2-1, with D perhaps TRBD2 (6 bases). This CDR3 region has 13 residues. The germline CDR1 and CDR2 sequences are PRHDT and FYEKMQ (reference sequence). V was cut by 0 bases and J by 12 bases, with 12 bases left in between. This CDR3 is CASSLGPRELQFF. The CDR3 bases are TGTGCCAGCAGCTTAGGCCCCCGGGAGCTGCAGTTCTTC. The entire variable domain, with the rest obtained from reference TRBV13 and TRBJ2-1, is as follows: AAGVIQSPRHLIKEKRETATLKCYPIPRHDTVYWYQQGPGQDPQFLISFYEKMQSDKGSIPDRFSAQQFSDYHSELNMSSLELGDSALYFCASSLGPRELQFFGPGTRLTVL.

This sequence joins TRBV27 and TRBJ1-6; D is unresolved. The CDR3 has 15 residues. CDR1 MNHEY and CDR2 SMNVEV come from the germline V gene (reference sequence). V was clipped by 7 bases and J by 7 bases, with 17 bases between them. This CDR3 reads CASTRAPQVNSPLHF. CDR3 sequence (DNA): TGTGCCAGCACCCGAGCCCCGCAGGTGAATTCACCCCTCCACTTT.

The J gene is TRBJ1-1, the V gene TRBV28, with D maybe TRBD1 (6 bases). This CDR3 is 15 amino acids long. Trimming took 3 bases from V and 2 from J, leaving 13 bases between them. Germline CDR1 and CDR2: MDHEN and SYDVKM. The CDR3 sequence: CASSFGGQINTEAFF. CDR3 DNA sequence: TGTGCCAGCAGTTTCGGAGGACAGATAAACACTGAAGCTTTCTTT.

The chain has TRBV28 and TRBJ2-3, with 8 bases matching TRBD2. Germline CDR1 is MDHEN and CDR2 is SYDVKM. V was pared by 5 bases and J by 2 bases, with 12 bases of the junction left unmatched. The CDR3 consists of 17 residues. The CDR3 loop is CASSTGPGGPTTDTQYF. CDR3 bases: TGTGCCAGCAGTACCGGACCGGGAGGGCCCACCACAGATACGCAGTATTTT.

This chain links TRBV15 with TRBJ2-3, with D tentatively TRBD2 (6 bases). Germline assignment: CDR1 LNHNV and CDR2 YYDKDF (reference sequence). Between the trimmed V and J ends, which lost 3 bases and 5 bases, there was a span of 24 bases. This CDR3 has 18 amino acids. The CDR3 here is CATSSPVLGQGGGDTQYF. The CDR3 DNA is TGTGCCACCAGCAGTCCAGTATTGGGGCAGGGAGGTGGAGATACGCAGTATTTT.

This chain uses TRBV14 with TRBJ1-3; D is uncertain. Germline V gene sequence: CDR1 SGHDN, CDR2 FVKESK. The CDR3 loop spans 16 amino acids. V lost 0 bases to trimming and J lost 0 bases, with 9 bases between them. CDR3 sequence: CASSQDGLASGNTIYF. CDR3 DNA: TGTGCCAGCAGCCAAGATGGGCTGGCCTCTGGAAACACCATATATTTT.

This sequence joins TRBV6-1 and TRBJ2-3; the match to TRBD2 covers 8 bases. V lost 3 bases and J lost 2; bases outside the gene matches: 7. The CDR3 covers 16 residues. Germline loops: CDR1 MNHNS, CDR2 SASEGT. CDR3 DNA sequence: TGTGCCAGCAGTGACCATTTAGCGGGGACCACAGATACGCAGTATTTT. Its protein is CASSDHLAGTTDTQYF.

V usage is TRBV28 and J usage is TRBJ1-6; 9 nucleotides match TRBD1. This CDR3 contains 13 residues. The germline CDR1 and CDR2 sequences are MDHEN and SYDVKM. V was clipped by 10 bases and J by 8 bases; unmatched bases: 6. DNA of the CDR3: TGTGCCACAACGGACAGGGGAGATTCACCCCTCCACTTT. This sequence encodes CATTDRGDSPLHF.

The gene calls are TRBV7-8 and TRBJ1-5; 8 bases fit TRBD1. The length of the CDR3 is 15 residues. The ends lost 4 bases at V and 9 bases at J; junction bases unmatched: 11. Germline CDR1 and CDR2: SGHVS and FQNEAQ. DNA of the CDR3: TGTGCCAGCAGCTCTGGGACAGGCCCTTTGTGGCCCCAGCATTTT. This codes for CASSSGTGPLWPQHF.

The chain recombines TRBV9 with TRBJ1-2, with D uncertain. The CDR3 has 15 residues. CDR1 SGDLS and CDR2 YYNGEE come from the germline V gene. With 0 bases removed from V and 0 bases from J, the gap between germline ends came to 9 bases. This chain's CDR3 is CASSVVEETNYGYTF. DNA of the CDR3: TGTGCCAGCAGCGTAGTCGAGGAGACTAACTATGGCTACACCTTC.

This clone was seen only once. CDR3 nucleotide sequence: TGCAGCGCTGTACGAGGCGTAAGTTTCGGTGAGCAGTTCTTC. Translation gives CSAVRGVSFGEQFF. The V and J genes are TRBV29-1 and TRBJ2-1; D is undetermined. The germline gives CDR1 SQVTM, CDR2 ANQGSEA. Trimming removed 7 bases at V and 9 bases at J, with 22 bases between. This CDR3 is built from 14 residues.

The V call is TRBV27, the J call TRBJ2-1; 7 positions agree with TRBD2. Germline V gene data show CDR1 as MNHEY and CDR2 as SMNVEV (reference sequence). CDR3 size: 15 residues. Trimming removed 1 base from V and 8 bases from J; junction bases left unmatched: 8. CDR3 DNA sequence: TGTGCCAGCAGTTTATATGAGGGAGGGCCGGATGAGCAGTTCTTC. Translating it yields CASSLYEGGPDEQFF.

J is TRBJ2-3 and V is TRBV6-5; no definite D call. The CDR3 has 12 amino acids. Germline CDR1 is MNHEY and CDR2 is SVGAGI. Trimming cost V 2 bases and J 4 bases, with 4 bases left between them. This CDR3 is CASSYMSDTQYF. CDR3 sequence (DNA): TGTGCCAGCAGTTACATGTCAGATACGCAGTATTTT.

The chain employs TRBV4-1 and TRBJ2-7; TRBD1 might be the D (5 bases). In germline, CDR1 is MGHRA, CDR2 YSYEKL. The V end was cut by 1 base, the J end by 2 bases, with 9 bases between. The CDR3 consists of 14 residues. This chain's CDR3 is CASSQVGPTYEQYF. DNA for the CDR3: TGCGCCAGCAGCCAAGTGGGGCCTACCTACGAGCAGTACTTC.

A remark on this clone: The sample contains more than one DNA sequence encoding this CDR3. CDR3 amino acids: CASSWGADTEAFF. CDR3 DNA sequence: TGTGCCAGCAGCTGGGGAGCTGACACTGAAGCTTTCTTT. The chain uses TRBV7-9 and TRBJ1-1; D is ambiguous. V dropped 4 bases and J dropped 3 bases, with 9 bases sitting between them. The CDR3 runs 13 residues. Germline values: CDR1 SEHNR, CDR2 FQNEAQ (reference sequence).

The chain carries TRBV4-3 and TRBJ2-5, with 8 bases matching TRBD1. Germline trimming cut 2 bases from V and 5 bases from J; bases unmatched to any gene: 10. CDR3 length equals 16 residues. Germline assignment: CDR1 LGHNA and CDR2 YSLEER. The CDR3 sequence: CASSQYLDRAFETQYF. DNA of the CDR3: TGCGCCAGCAGCCAATATTTGGACAGGGCGTTTGAGACCCAGTACTTC.

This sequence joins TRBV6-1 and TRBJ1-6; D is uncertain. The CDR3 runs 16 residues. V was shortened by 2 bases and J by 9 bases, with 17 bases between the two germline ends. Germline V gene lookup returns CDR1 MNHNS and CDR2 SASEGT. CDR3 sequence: CASSEPGLVRSSPLHF. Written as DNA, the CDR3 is TGTGCCAGCAGTGAACCCGGTTTGGTCCGGAGTTCACCCCTCCACTTT.

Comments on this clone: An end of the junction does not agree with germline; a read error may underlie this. CDR3 sequence: CASRLALETQYF. The CDR3 coding sequence is TGTGCCAGCAGGTTAGCCCTAGAGACCCAGTACTTC. The J gene is TRBJ2-5, the V gene TRBV7-2, with D unresolved. The germline CDR1 and CDR2 sequences are SGHTA and FQGNSA. The CDR3 extends over 12 amino acids.

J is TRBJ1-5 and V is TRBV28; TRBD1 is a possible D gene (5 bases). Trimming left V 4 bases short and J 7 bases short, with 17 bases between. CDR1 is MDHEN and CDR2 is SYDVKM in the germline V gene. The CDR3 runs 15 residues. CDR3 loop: CASSSWTSPGQPQHF. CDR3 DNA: TGTGCCAGCAGTTCATGGACAAGCCCCGGCCAGCCCCAGCATTTT.

The DNA of the CDR3 is TGTGCCAGCTCACCGCACGGGACTGGAAACACCATATATTTT. The encoded protein is CASSPHGTGNTIYF. The J gene is TRBJ1-3, the V gene TRBV18; no firm D call. The germline CDR1 and CDR2 sequences are KGHSH and LQKENI. The CDR3 runs to 14 residues. Deletions cut 3 bases from V and 2 bases from J, with 8 bases between.

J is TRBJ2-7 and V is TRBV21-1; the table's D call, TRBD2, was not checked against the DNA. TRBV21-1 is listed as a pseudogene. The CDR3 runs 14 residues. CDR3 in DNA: TGTGCCAGCAGCGGAGGGACTGGCCATTACGAGCAGTACTTC. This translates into CASSGGTGHYEQYF.